Listed below are T cell receptor beta chains from one sample, sequenced in a study of CD8 T cells in Susac syndrome. MiXCR, run by TCRdb on the immunoSEQ multiplex PCR reads, gives a single entry per CDR3 protein. In the table there are 330,000 or so distinct CDR3 sequences, around 85% of which are singletons. Sequencing was performed on CD8+ T cells from PBMCs. The source of these receptors is a human donor with multiple sclerosis. Both conserved end residues are part of each CDR3. The order of the fields is V gene, D gene, clone size, J gene, CDR3 DNA, CDR3 protein. A D gene is named only where the DNA matches it firmly. For some rows the clone size is stated as once, few or many, or as a class when expanded; others skip it.

>TRBV6-5|NA|few|TRBJ1-3
TGTGCCAGCAGTCACGGGACGGCGGACTCTGGAAACACCATATATTTT
CASSHGTADSGNTIYF
>TRBV29-1|NA|NA|TRBJ1-1
TGCAGCGTTGAGGGGGGACAAACCTTTAACACTGAAGCTTTCTTT
CSVEGGQTFNTEAFF
>TRBV6-2/TRBV6-3|NA|NA|TRBJ2-3
TGTGCCAGCAGTTCTCCTTATGGGGGGAGCACAGATACGCAGTATTTT
CASSSPYGGSTDTQYF
>TRBV4-3|NA|NA|TRBJ2-2
TGCGCCAGCAGCCAACCGGGGGGCAGGTCTTTAAACACCGGGGAGCTGTTTTTT
CASSQPGGRSLNTGELFF
>TRBV28|NA|NA|TRBJ2-7
TGTGCCAGCAGTGACGGGTCCGAGCAGTACTTC
CASSDGSEQYF
>TRBV6-5|NA|few|TRBJ2-5
TGTGCCAGCAGCCTCACAGGGCGCCAAGAGACCCAGTACTTC
CASSLTGRQETQYF
>TRBV10-1|NA|NA|TRBJ2-7
TGCGCCAGCTCCGGAGCAGGGGACGAGCAGTACTTC
CASSGAGDEQYF
>TRBV7-9|NA|NA|TRBJ2-1
TGTGCCAGCATTTCCCAAGGGACATTCCATGAGCAGTTCTTC
CASISQGTFHEQFF
>TRBV6-5|NA|NA|TRBJ1-1
TGTGCCAGCAGTTACTCCCGGGACACCTGGTCTATGGCTGAAGCTTTCTTT
CASSYSRDTWSMAEAFF
>TRBV5-5|NA|NA|TRBJ1-5
TGTGCCAGCAGCTTGGCGGCGGTAAACGGGCAGCCCCAGCATTTT
CASSLAAVNGQPQHF
>TRBV19|NA|NA|TRBJ1-5
TGTGCCAGTAGTTTCCGGGACAGCAATCAGCCCCAGCATTTT
CASSFRDSNQPQHF
>TRBV4-3|TRBD1|NA|TRBJ2-6
TGCGCCAGCAGCCAAGACCTGGACAGGGAAGAGGCTGGGGCCAACGTCCTGACTTTC
CASSQDLDREEAGANVLTF
>TRBV3-1|TRBD2|once|TRBJ2-5
TGTGCCAGCAGCCCGGGGACTAGCGGGAGACGAGAGACCCAGTACTTC
CASSPGTSGRRETQYF
>TRBV6-5|TRBD2|NA|TRBJ2-1
TGTGCCAGCAGCTACGGGACTAGCGGGAGGAATGAGCAGTTCTTC
CASSYGTSGRNEQFF
>TRBV6-5|TRBD2|once|TRBJ2-1
TGTGCCAGCAGTTACTCCGGACTAGCGGCCACCCGGAGCGGCTACAATGAGCAGTTCTTC
CASSYSGLAATRSGYNEQFF
>TRBV7-2|TRBD2|NA|TRBJ2-7
TGTGCCAGCAGCTTCGGGGTAGGACTAGCGGAGGGAGAGCAGTACTTC
CASSFGVGLAEGEQYF
>TRBV27|NA|NA|TRBJ1-1
TGTGCCAGCAGTTTGACTGTGAACACTGAAGCTTTCTTT
CASSLTVNTEAFF
>TRBV12-5|NA|NA|TRBJ2-1
TGTGCTAGTGGACTATCCTACAATGAGCAGTTCTTC
CASGLSYNEQFF
>TRBV14|NA|NA|TRBJ2-7
TGTGCCACCGGACCCCCTAACGAGCAGTACTTC
CATGPPNEQYF
>TRBV19|TRBD1|NA|TRBJ1-5
TGTGCCACCGACGACAGGGAGAATCAGCCCCAGCATTTT
CATDDRENQPQHF
>TRBV6-5|NA|NA|TRBJ1-1
TGTGCCAGCAGTTACTCGACCGCGATGAACACTGAAGCTTTCTTT
CASSYSTAMNTEAFF
>TRBV28|NA|NA|TRBJ2-7
TGTGCCAGCAGTCAATACCGGGCCAATCAGCTGTACTTC
CASSQYRANQLYF
>TRBV18|TRBD1|NA|TRBJ1-1
TGTGCCAGCTCCACCGGGACAGGGGCCACTGAAGCTTTCTTT
CASSTGTGATEAFF
>TRBV3-1|NA|NA|TRBJ1-2
TGTGCCAGCAGCCACGAGTTCTATGGCTACACCTTC
CASSHEFYGYTF
>TRBV7-9|TRBD1|few|TRBJ2-2
TGTGCCAGCAGCCCTACAGGGGCATTCGGCACCGGGGAGCTGTTTTTT
CASSPTGAFGTGELFF